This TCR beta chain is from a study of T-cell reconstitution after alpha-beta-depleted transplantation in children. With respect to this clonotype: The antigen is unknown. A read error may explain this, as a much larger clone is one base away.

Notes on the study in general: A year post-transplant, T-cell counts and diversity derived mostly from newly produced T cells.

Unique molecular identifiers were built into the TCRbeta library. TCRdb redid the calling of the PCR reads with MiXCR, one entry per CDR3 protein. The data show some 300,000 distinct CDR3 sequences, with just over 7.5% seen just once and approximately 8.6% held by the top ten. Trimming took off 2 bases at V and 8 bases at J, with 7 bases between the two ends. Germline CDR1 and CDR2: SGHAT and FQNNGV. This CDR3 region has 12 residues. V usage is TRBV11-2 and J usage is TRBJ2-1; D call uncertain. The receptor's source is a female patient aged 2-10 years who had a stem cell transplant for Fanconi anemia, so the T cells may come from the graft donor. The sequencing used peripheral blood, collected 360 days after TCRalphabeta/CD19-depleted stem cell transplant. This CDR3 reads CASSLRLDEQFF. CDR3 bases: TGTGCCAGCAGCTTAAGGTTGGATGAGCAGTTCTTC.